This TCR beta chain was identified during a study of identical twins. Study-wide points: There is a chance that invariant MAIT and iNKT cells partially muddied zero-insertion analyses. Among out-of-frame alpha sequences shared by twins, low generation probability occurred in excess. Reduced insertions were recorded for abundant cord blood beta clonotypes, with no such pattern in memory repertoires.

TCRdb independently ran MiXCR on the 5' RACE reads; one entry per CDR3 protein. The sample carries about 900,000 distinct CDR3 sequences, roughly 12% recorded once. The V and J ends lost 3 bases and 7 bases, in that order; junction bases with no gene match: 7. Per germline, CDR1 ENHRY and CDR2 SYGVKD. The CDR3 extends over 15 amino acids. At least ten counts were recorded for this clonotype. The antigen remains undetermined. The sample was also reused in another study, on yellow fever vaccine responses in identical twins.

The sequence derives from a woman aged 18-29 years in good health. The rearrangement links TRBV10-3 to TRBJ2-2; TRBD1 matches at 8 bases. Sequencing used PBMCs. As DNA, the CDR3 is TGTGCCATCAGTGACCCCCCAGGGGGCTTCGGGGAGCTGTTTTTT. It is translated as CAISDPPGGFGELFF.